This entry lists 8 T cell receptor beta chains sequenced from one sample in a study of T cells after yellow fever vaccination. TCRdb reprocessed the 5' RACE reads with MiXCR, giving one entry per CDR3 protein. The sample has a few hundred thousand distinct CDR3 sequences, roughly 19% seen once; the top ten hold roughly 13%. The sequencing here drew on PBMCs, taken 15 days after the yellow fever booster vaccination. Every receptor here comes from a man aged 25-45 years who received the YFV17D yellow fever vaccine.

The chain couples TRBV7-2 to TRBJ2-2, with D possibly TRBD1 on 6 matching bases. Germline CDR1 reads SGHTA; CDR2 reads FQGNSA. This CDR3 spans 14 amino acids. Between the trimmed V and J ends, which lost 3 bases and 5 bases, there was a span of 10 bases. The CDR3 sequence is CASSFDRRTGELFF. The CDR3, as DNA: TGTGCCAGCAGCTTTGACAGGCGGACCGGGGAGCTGTTTTTT.

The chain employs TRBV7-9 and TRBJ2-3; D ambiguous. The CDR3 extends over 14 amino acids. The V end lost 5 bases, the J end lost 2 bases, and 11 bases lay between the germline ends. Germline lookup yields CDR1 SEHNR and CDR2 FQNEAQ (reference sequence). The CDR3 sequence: CASSADPVTDTQYF. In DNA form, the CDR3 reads TGTGCCAGCAGCGCCGATCCAGTCACAGATACGCAGTATTTT.

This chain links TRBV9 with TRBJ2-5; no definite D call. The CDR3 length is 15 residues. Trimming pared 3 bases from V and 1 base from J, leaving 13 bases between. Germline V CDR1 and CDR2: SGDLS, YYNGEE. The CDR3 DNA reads TGTGCCAGCAGCGGCGGCGGCGGTACCCAAGAGACCCAGTACTTC. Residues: CASSGGGGTQETQYF.

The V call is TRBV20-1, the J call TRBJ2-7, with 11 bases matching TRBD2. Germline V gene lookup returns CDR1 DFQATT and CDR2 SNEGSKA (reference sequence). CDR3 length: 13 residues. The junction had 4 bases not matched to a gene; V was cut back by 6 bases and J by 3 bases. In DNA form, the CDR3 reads TGCAGTGCCGCGGGACTAGCGGTCTACGAGCAGTACTTC. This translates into CSAAGLAVYEQYF.

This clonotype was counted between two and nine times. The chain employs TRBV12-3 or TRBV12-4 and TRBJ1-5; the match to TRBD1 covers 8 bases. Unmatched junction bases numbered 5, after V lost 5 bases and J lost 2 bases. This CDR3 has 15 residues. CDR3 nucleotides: TGTGCCAGCAGTGGACAGGGTCTGGGCAATCAGCCCCAGCATTTT. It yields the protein CASSGQGLGNQPQHF.

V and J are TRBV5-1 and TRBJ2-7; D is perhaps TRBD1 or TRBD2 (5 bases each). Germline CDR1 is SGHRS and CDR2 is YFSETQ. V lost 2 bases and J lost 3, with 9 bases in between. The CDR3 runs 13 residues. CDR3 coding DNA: TGCGCCAGCAGCTTCGAGGGGAGCTACGAGCAGTACTTC. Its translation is CASSFEGSYEQYF.

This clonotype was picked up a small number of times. The CDR3 protein is CSATGAGYNEQFF. CDR3 DNA sequence: TGCAGTGCTACGGGTGCGGGATACAATGAGCAGTTCTTC. The chain has TRBV20-1 and TRBJ2-1, with D possibly matching TRBD2 (6 bases). V dropped 4 bases and J dropped 4 bases, with 11 bases sitting between them. Germline-derived CDR1 and CDR2 are DFQATT and SNEGSKA (reference sequence). The CDR3 totals 13 residues.

The CDR3 DNA is TGTGCCAGCAGCCTTAGCGGGAGCAGACCCGGCGATACGCAGTATTTT. Translating gives CASSLSGSRPGDTQYF. The chain joins TRBV7-9 to TRBJ2-3, with 9 bases lining up with TRBD2. The CDR3 consists of 16 residues. Germline CDR1 and CDR2: SEHNR and FQNEAQ (reference sequence). The trim removed 5 bases at V and 6 bases at J, leaving 12 bases unmatched.